This is a list of T cell receptor beta chains from one sample in a study of cytomegalovirus exposure and HLA in healthy donors. Sequencing was performed with immunoSEQ multiplex PCR; in TCRdb, only in-frame clones are kept and a portion is missing. The sample has hundreds of thousands of clones; around nine tenths are singletons. The sample comprised PBMCs. The origin of the receptors is a woman aged 18-35 years in good health and CMV-seronegative. CDR3s include the opening cysteine and the closing phenylalanine or tryptophan. D genes are given only for firm matches. For some rows the clone size is stated as once, few or many, or as a class when expanded; others skip it.

v_gene	d_gene	abundance	j_gene	CDR3nt	CDR3aa
TRBV4-1	.	.	TRBJ2-7	TGCGCCAGCAGCCAAGGACTCGGTTACGAGCAGTACTTC	CASSQGLGYEQYF
TRBV7-6	TRBD2	.	TRBJ2-2	TGTGCCAGCAGCTTACCGGGACTAGTGGGCGGGGAGCTGTTTTTT	CASSLPGLVGGELFF
TRBV7-3	.	.	TRBJ2-5	TGTGCCAGCAGCCCAAGAGTGCAAGAGACCCAGTACTTC	CASSPRVQETQYF
TRBV2	.	.	TRBJ1-2	TGTGCCAGCACTAAGGGGCAGGATGGCTACACCTTC	CASTKGQDGYTF
TRBV9	.	.	TRBJ2-1	TGTGCCAGCAGCGTAGACCTCGCGGGGTCTGAGCAGTTCTTC	CASSVDLAGSEQFF
TRBV27	.	once	TRBJ2-2	TGTGCCAGCAGCTCACCGACTAGGAAGGCCGCCGGGGAGCTGTTTTTT	CASSSPTRKAAGELFF
TRBV29-1	TRBD1	.	TRBJ2-1	TGCAGCGTGGAAGTAGGGCAGGGGGCAAACAATGAGCAGTTCTTC	CSVEVGQGANNEQFF
TRBV29-1	TRBD2	.	TRBJ2-1	TGCAGCGTTAGAGGAGGGAGCGGGGGGGCCTCCTACAATGAGCAGTTCTTC	CSVRGGSGGASYNEQFF
TRBV4-3	TRBD1	.	TRBJ2-3	TGCGCCAGCAGCCGAAGGGCCGGGACAGGGACGACAGATACGCAGTATTTT	CASSRRAGTGTTDTQYF
TRBV7-6	.	.	TRBJ2-2	TGTGCCAGCAGGGAGACCGGGGAGCTGTTTTTT	CASRETGELFF
TRBV6-5	.	few	TRBJ1-2	TGTGCCAGCAGGATCGACAAATCTGCTTATGGCACCTTC	CASRIDKSAYGTF
TRBV25-1	TRBD1	.	TRBJ2-3	TGTGCCAGCAGTGAGGACAGGGGCCCCCCCGATACGCAGTATTTT	CASSEDRGPPDTQYF
TRBV5-4	.	few	TRBJ1-3	TGTGCCAGCAGCTTAGGGGGCTCTGGAAACACCATATATTTT	CASSLGGSGNTIYF
TRBV4-3	.	.	TRBJ1-3	TGCGCCAGCAGCCAAGATAAGAGATGGTCTGGAAACACCATATATTTT	CASSQDKRWSGNTIYF
TRBV6-5	TRBD2	.	TRBJ2-7	TGTGCCAGCAGTTACTCTCAGCGGGGGGACAGATACGAGCAGTACTTC	CASSYSQRGDRYEQYF
TRBV6-5	TRBD2	.	TRBJ2-7	TGTGCCAGCATCCTAAGGGGAAGGGAGGGCGAGCAGTACTTC	CASILRGREGEQYF
TRBV5-1	TRBD1	.	TRBJ2-2	TGCGCCAGCAGCTTGGACGACAGGGGGAACACCGGGGAGCTGTTTTTT	CASSLDDRGNTGELFF
TRBV29-1	.	.	TRBJ2-5	TGCAGCGTTGTTGAGTCCCAGATCATGTTCGGGGAGACCCAGTACTTC	CSVVESQIMFGETQYF
TRBV27	TRBD2	.	TRBJ2-5	TGTGCCAGCTGGACTAGCGGCGAAGAGACCCAGTACTTC	CASWTSGEETQYF
TRBV11-3	TRBD2	.	TRBJ2-7	TGTGCCAGCAGCTGGAGGATCCGGGGACTAGCGGGGAACGAGCAGTACTTC	CASSWRIRGLAGNEQYF
TRBV10-1	TRBD2	.	TRBJ2-5	TGCGCCAGCAGCAGGACTAGCGGGGAGACCCAGTACTTC	CASSRTSGETQYF
TRBV5-5	.	once	TRBJ1-3	TGTGCCAGCAGCTTGGTTGGCAGGCAACCTGGAAACACCATATATTTT	CASSLVGRQPGNTIYF
TRBV7-8	TRBD2	.	TRBJ2-1	TGTGCCAGCAGCCCACGGACTAGCCTTCCATCGGGCAACAATGAGCAGTTCTTC	CASSPRTSLPSGNNEQFF
TRBV6-6	TRBD2	.	TRBJ2-1	TGTGCCAGCAGTCAAGGCGGGACTAGGGCGAACAATGAGCAGTTCTTC	CASSQGGTRANNEQFF